These 19 T cell receptor beta chains came from one sample sequenced in a study of blood T cell repertoires in COVID-19 (dated by TCRdb to 2020 to 2021). Libraries came from the immunoSEQ multiplex PCR assay. TCRdb obtained this table from immuneACCESS and retained in-frame rearrangements with V and J assigned. These tables miss some clones; where compared with another copy, unresolved V genes account for less than half of the shortfall, and the remainder is unexplained. The sample data list about 250,000 clones, and under 90% of these were observed just once. Of the sample, about a sixth is held by the ten largest clones. The sample taken for sequencing was PBMCs or T cells enriched from blood (not recorded which). These receptors came from a man between 18 and 29 years old who had recovered from COVID-19.

Concerning this clone itself: Different DNA sequences within this sample yield the same CDR3. V usage is TRBV5-1 and J usage is TRBJ1-2; D unresolved. There are 13 residues in the CDR3. The V end was cut by 3 bases, the J end by 8 bases, with 14 bases between. Germline CDR1 and CDR2: SGHRS and YFSETQ. The CDR3 loop reads CASSSSEGWGYTF. The CDR3 DNA reads as TGCGCCAGCAGCTCTTCAGAGGGCTGGGGCTACACCTTC.

This clone was recorded a few times. V usage is TRBV7-9 and J usage is TRBJ2-1, with D possibly TRBD2 on 5 matching bases. In germline, CDR1 is SEHNR, CDR2 FQNEAQ (reference sequence). The CDR3 extends over 13 amino acids. V lost 2 bases and J lost 7, with 9 bases in between. The DNA of the CDR3 is TGTGCCAGCAGCTTATCGGGGTCTAATGAGCAGTTCTTC. Translating gives CASSLSGSNEQFF.

The chain has TRBV5-4 and TRBJ2-2; TRBD1 agrees at 9 bases. Germline values: CDR1 SGHNT, CDR2 YYREEE (reference sequence). The CDR3 covers 15 residues. The V and J ends lost 2 bases and 4 bases, in that order; junction bases with no gene match: 3. This CDR3 reads CASSLWTGVTGELFF. CDR3 DNA sequence: TGTGCCAGCAGCTTATGGACAGGGGTCACCGGGGAGCTGTTTTTT.

This clone was found once. This chain uses TRBV3-1 (or the pseudogene TRBV3-2) with TRBJ2-2, with a tentative D call TRBD2 (6 bases). The CDR3 contains 14 residues. Germline CDR1 reads LGHDT; CDR2 reads YNNKEL (reference sequence). V was shortened by 1 base and J by 7 bases, with 10 bases between the two germline ends. The CDR3 DNA follows: TGTGCCAGCAGCCAAGTTGAGGGAGGCGGGGAGCTGTTTTTT. Encoded protein: CASSQVEGGGELFF.

The J gene is TRBJ1-2, the V gene TRBV30; 9 nucleotides match TRBD1. Trimming cost V 3 bases and J 9 bases; bases outside gene matches: 11. Germline loops: CDR1 GTSNPN, CDR2 SVGIG (reference sequence). This CDR3 region has 14 residues. The CDR3 loop is CAWSATDRGRRYTF. The CDR3 DNA is TGTGCCTGGAGCGCCACGGACAGGGGAAGACGCTACACCTTC.

The chain joins TRBV12-3 or TRBV12-4 to TRBJ2-7, with D possibly matching TRBD1 (6 bases). V dropped 3 bases and J dropped 4 bases, with 10 bases sitting between them. The CDR3 covers 13 residues. The CDR3 sequence: CASSFRRGYEQYF. CDR3 bases: TGTGCCAGCAGTTTCCGCAGGGGATACGAGCAGTACTTC.

The chain combines TRBV11-3 with TRBJ2-7; 12 bases agree with TRBD1. Looked up from germline, CDR1 is SGHNT and CDR2 is YENEEA. This CDR3 has 16 residues. V shed 1 base, J shed 7 bases, and the junction held 8 bases outside the gene matches. CDR3 protein: CASSLALGQGASEQYF. CDR3 coding DNA: TGTGCCAGCAGCTTAGCCTTGGGACAGGGGGCGTCTGAGCAGTACTTC.

This rearrangement joins TRBV2 to TRBJ2-5, with 9 bases matching TRBD1. The germline V gene has CDR1 SNHLY and CDR2 FYNNEI. Losses at the gene ends were 6 bases for V and 4 bases for J; bases not matched to a gene: 15. CDR3 length equals 17 residues. The CDR3 sequence: CASRGGPGQGHGETQYF. In nucleotides, the CDR3 is TGTGCCAGCAGGGGGGGTCCGGGACAGGGTCATGGAGAGACCCAGTACTTC.

CDR3: CASSLGTGGTGNTIYF. CDR3 in DNA: TGCGCCAGCAGCTTGGGTACAGGGGGAACTGGAAACACCATATATTTT. V and J are TRBV5-1 and TRBJ1-3; 8 nucleotides agree with TRBD1. Germline V gene data show CDR1 as SGHRS and CDR2 as YFSETQ. The CDR3 is 16 residues long. Trimming cost V 0 bases and J 2 bases; bases outside gene matches: 4.

The J gene is TRBJ1-1, the V gene TRBV18; 8 positions match TRBD1. Germline V gene data show CDR1 as KGHSH and CDR2 as LQKENI. V shed 9 bases and J 4 bases; nucleotides not matched to a gene: 13. The CDR3 runs 15 residues. The CDR3 DNA reads TGTGCCAGTCAAAGTTGGCGGACAGGGACCACTGAAGCTTTCTTT. Its translation: CASQSWRTGTTEAFF.

The chain employs TRBV30 and TRBJ2-2; D may be TRBD1 (5 bases). V lost 2 bases and J 8 bases, leaving 9 bases between the germline ends. CDR1 GTSNPN and CDR2 SVGIG come from the germline V gene (reference sequence). This CDR3 has 12 amino acids. DNA of the CDR3: TGTGCCTGGAGTAGGGGTCGTGGGGAGCTGTTTTTT. This gives the protein CAWSRGRGELFF.

On this clone itself: Other DNA sequences in the same sample also yield this CDR3. The chain combines TRBV7-9 with TRBJ2-7; weak D call: TRBD1 (5 bases). Trimming cost V 3 bases and J 4 bases, with 7 bases left between them. Germline V CDR1 and CDR2: SEHNR, FQNEAQ (reference sequence). The CDR3 is 12 amino acids. DNA of the CDR3: TGTGCCAGCAGCTTGCGGACATACGAGCAGTACTTC. Its translation is CASSLRTYEQYF.

The V call is TRBV3-1 (or the pseudogene TRBV3-2), the J call TRBJ2-5; 15 bases line up with TRBD2. After removal of 6 bases from V and 5 bases from J, the junction contained 13 bases not matched to a gene. Germline V gene data show CDR1 as LGHDT and CDR2 as YNNKEL (reference sequence). The CDR3 has 18 residues. CDR3 DNA sequence: TGTGCCAGCAGACTGGGACTAGCGGGGGGCCCTACCGGGGAGACCCAGTACTTC. Its protein product is CASRLGLAGGPTGETQYF.

The V and J genes are TRBV27 and TRBJ2-5, with 8 bases matching TRBD2. After removal of 8 bases from V and 4 bases from J, the junction contained 3 bases not matched to a gene. Germline assignment: CDR1 MNHEY and CDR2 SMNVEV (reference sequence). The CDR3 runs to 12 residues. CDR3 protein: CASGAGGETQYF. The DNA of the CDR3 is TGTGCCAGCGGCGCGGGAGGAGAGACCCAGTACTTC.

The chain couples TRBV27 to TRBJ2-3, with 10 bases matching TRBD2. The germline V gene has CDR1 MNHEY and CDR2 SMNVEV (reference sequence). Trimming at V came to 3 bases and at J to 2 bases, leaving 5 bases not matched to a gene. CDR3 size: 16 residues. The chain's CDR3 is CASSFLAGGSTDTQYF. The CDR3 DNA reads TGTGCCAGCAGTTTCTTAGCGGGAGGATCCACAGATACGCAGTATTTT.

A remark on this clone: Germline is not matched at one junction end, which may reflect a read error. The chain joins TRBV19 to TRBJ1-4; no reliable D call. There are 14 residues in the CDR3. Germline V gives CDR1 LNHDA, CDR2 SQIVND (reference sequence). CDR3 nucleotides: TGTGCCAGTATTATAACGGACTGTAATGAAAAACTGTTTTTT. The encoded protein is CASIITDCNEKLFF.

The chain combines TRBV15 with TRBJ2-1, with TRBD2 identical over 12 bases. The germline CDR1 and CDR2 sequences are LNHNV and YYDKDF (reference sequence). This CDR3 has 17 amino acids. V lost 1 base and J lost 3; bases outside the gene matches: 4. For the CDR3, the DNA is TGTGCCACCAGCAGAGTAAGGGGACTAGCGGGCTACAATGAGCAGTTCTTC. This encodes CATSRVRGLAGYNEQFF.

With regard to this clone: The CDR3 does not close with the conserved phenylalanine or tryptophan, likely indicating a read error. J is TRBJ1-5 and V is TRBV6-5; D perhaps matches TRBD1 (5 bases). Deletions cut 7 bases from V and 5 bases from J, with 12 bases between. This CDR3 spans 13 amino acids. From germline, CDR1 is MNHEY and CDR2 SVGAGI. The chain's CDR3 is CASTRGGDQPQHL. CDR3 bases: TGTGCCAGCACCCGGGGAGGGGATCAGCCCCAGCATCTT.

V gene TRBV5-1 combines with J gene TRBJ2-1, with 8 bases that match TRBD1. The CDR3 consists of 13 residues. V dropped 4 bases and J dropped 9; count of bases not matched to a gene: 6. Germline loops: CDR1 SGHRS, CDR2 YFSETQ. DNA for the CDR3: TGCGCCAGCAGCACTGACAGGGGCGGTGAGCAGTTCTTC. Protein sequence: CASSTDRGGEQFF.